The T cell receptor (beta chain) described here comes from a study of T cells in narcolepsy. Per the germline V gene, CDR1 is KGHSH and CDR2 is LQKENI. This CDR3 has 14 amino acids. The V gene lost 4 bases and the J gene lost 1 base, with 8 bases spanning the gap. Clones were sequenced by immunoSEQ multiplex PCR, and TCRdb holds only the in-frame ones, with some missing. The data show tens of thousands of clones, roughly 94% seen once. The rearrangement links TRBV18 to TRBJ2-1; D is possibly TRBD2 (5 bases). Sequencing was carried out using CD45RA- memory CD4+ T cells from PBMCs. The clonotype was recovered from a human donor with narcolepsy. Here the CDR3 reads CASSLPGSYNEQFF. CDR3 DNA: TGTGCCAGCTCACTCCCGGGGTCCTACAATGAGCAGTTCTTC.